This TCR beta chain was profiled in a study of PD-1 blockade in mismatch repair-deficient tumors. Study information: Enrolled about 2012-2016, patients had progressing, pretreated mismatch repair-deficient cancers of about a dozen types.

V was cut by 6 bases and J by 0 bases, with 13 bases left in between. CDR1 and CDR2 from the germline V gene are MNHEY and SVGAGI. The CDR3 sequence is 15 residues long. All patients were mismatch repair deficient, assessed by either PCR or immunohistochemistry. A few pembrolizumab responders had their TCRs sequenced. The assay was immunoSEQ multiplex PCR, and TCRdb's table has in-frame clones only and misses some. The profile shows 100,000 to 150,000 clones, about 88% of them singletons. The chain joins TRBV6-5 to TRBJ2-3; D remains ambiguous. This TCR was sampled from an adult with mismatch repair-deficient cancer. Specimen: peripheral blood, collected 44 weeks after starting pembrolizumab. The CDR3 DNA sequence: TGTGCCAGCAGACACAATAGACACAGCACAGATACGCAGTATTTT. Translation: CASRHNRHSTDTQYF.